A selection of T cell receptor beta chains follows, all from one sample in a study of CD8 T cells in ankylosing spondylitis. Using its own MiXCR run on the 5' RACE reads, TCRdb lists one record per CDR3 protein. This sample has under 850,000 distinct CDR3 sequences, with under 20% found just once. The specimen was blood, either unsorted or a sorted T cell fraction (not recorded which). Source of these receptors: a male donor with ankylosing spondylitis. Both conserved end residues are part of each CDR3. The order of the fields is clone size, D gene, J gene, V gene, CDR3 protein. D genes are given only for firm matches. Clone size is stated in some rows and not others, as once, few, many or a class when expanded.

clone size: -; D gene: -; J gene: TRBJ2-7; V gene: TRBV20-1; CDR3 protein: CSGRGPYEQYF
clone size: -; D gene: TRBD1; J gene: TRBJ1-5; V gene: TRBV6-2/TRBV6-3; CDR3 protein: CASTGVTGGLGNQPQHF
clone size: many; D gene: TRBD2; J gene: TRBJ2-1; V gene: TRBV7-9; CDR3 protein: CASSLGLAGGNEQFF
clone size: few; D gene: TRBD1; J gene: TRBJ2-3; V gene: TRBV4-3; CDR3 protein: CASSQGVQGAGTDTQYF
clone size: few; D gene: -; J gene: TRBJ2-5; V gene: TRBV29-1; CDR3 protein: CSGQTEDKRWSQYF
clone size: few; D gene: TRBD1; J gene: TRBJ2-5; V gene: TRBV20-1; CDR3 protein: CSARDTGAQETQYF
clone size: few; D gene: -; J gene: TRBJ2-1; V gene: TRBV27; CDR3 protein: CASSYKDRPVYNEQFF
clone size: few; D gene: TRBD2; J gene: TRBJ2-7; V gene: TRBV20-1; CDR3 protein: CSAPTSGAYEQYF
clone size: -; D gene: -; J gene: TRBJ2-7; V gene: TRBV20-1; CDR3 protein: CSARSAGAYEQYF
clone size: few; D gene: -; J gene: TRBJ2-1; V gene: TRBV7-3; CDR3 protein: CASSFGGGTNSYNEQFF
clone size: few; D gene: TRBD1; J gene: TRBJ2-7; V gene: TRBV20-1; CDR3 protein: CSARDQTGGTYEQYF
clone size: few; D gene: TRBD1; J gene: TRBJ1-1; V gene: TRBV4-2; CDR3 protein: CASSRDRGANTEAFF
clone size: few; D gene: TRBD1; J gene: TRBJ2-5; V gene: TRBV5-5; CDR3 protein: CASSLVPGTEETQYF
clone size: -; D gene: -; J gene: TRBJ1-6; V gene: TRBV20-1; CDR3 protein: CSARNSYLDNSPLNF
clone size: few; D gene: -; J gene: TRBJ1-6; V gene: TRBV20-1; CDR3 protein: CSARPPGLPQGGYNSPLHF
clone size: few; D gene: -; J gene: TRBJ1-1; V gene: TRBV12-3/TRBV12-4; CDR3 protein: CASLRGTFEAFF
clone size: few; D gene: TRBD1; J gene: TRBJ2-7; V gene: TRBV12-3/TRBV12-4; CDR3 protein: CASSEDRVEEQYF
clone size: -; D gene: -; J gene: TRBJ2-1; V gene: TRBV4-3; CDR3 protein: CASSQRGVSSYNEQFF
clone size: few; D gene: TRBD1; J gene: TRBJ2-7; V gene: TRBV20-1; CDR3 protein: CSATGGWYEQYF
clone size: -; D gene: TRBD2; J gene: TRBJ2-3; V gene: TRBV15; CDR3 protein: CATSRFLGASGSFPDTQYF
clone size: -; D gene: TRBD1; J gene: TRBJ1-2; V gene: TRBV27; CDR3 protein: CASTDRAGGNYGYTF
clone size: -; D gene: -; J gene: TRBJ2-7; V gene: TRBV12-3/TRBV12-4; CDR3 protein: CASSPGGRTYEQYF
clone size: -; D gene: TRBD2; J gene: TRBJ2-2; V gene: TRBV4-1; CDR3 protein: CASSSLAGGDTGELFF
clone size: few; D gene: TRBD1; J gene: TRBJ1-4; V gene: TRBV29-1; CDR3 protein: CSAQGAWDEKLFF
clone size: few; D gene: -; J gene: TRBJ2-7; V gene: TRBV4-3; CDR3 protein: CASSQGWGVSYEQYF
clone size: many; D gene: -; J gene: TRBJ2-7; V gene: TRBV5-1; CDR3 protein: CASSLPGPEQYF
clone size: -; D gene: -; J gene: TRBJ2-5; V gene: TRBV12-3/TRBV12-4; CDR3 protein: CASSWGVKGGETQYF
clone size: few; D gene: TRBD2; J gene: TRBJ2-5; V gene: TRBV5-1; CDR3 protein: CASSQLAGAGPQETQYF
clone size: few; D gene: -; J gene: TRBJ1-5; V gene: TRBV4-3; CDR3 protein: CASSQDNGGRNQPQHF
clone size: few; D gene: -; J gene: TRBJ2-7; V gene: TRBV7-9; CDR3 protein: CASSLSLAIEQYF
clone size: -; D gene: -; J gene: TRBJ1-1; V gene: TRBV18; CDR3 protein: CASSPFDGSTEAFF
clone size: -; D gene: -; J gene: TRBJ2-7; V gene: TRBV7-9; CDR3 protein: CASSLAFPEQYF
clone size: -; D gene: -; J gene: TRBJ2-7; V gene: TRBV5-5; CDR3 protein: CASSLTGLGYEQYF
clone size: -; D gene: TRBD1; J gene: TRBJ2-7; V gene: TRBV6-6; CDR3 protein: CASSLQGVDEQYF
clone size: few; D gene: -; J gene: TRBJ2-5; V gene: TRBV6-1; CDR3 protein: CASTQTPGAQETQYF
clone size: few; D gene: TRBD2; J gene: TRBJ2-5; V gene: TRBV29-1; CDR3 protein: CSVVISGVQTQYF
clone size: few; D gene: -; J gene: TRBJ1-1; V gene: TRBV4-2; CDR3 protein: CASSHGAGATNMNTEAFF
clone size: -; D gene: -; J gene: TRBJ2-3; V gene: TRBV7-3; CDR3 protein: CASSSTQTSTDTQYF
clone size: -; D gene: TRBD2; J gene: TRBJ2-2; V gene: TRBV28; CDR3 protein: CAVGLAGGAGELFF
clone size: few; D gene: -; J gene: TRBJ2-7; V gene: TRBV4-1; CDR3 protein: CASSPNEAQAIYEQYF
clone size: few; D gene: TRBD1; J gene: TRBJ1-1; V gene: TRBV12-3/TRBV12-4; CDR3 protein: CASSLTRGDTEAFF
clone size: -; D gene: -; J gene: TRBJ2-5; V gene: TRBV9; CDR3 protein: CASSVGLATETQYF
clone size: few; D gene: TRBD1; J gene: TRBJ1-3; V gene: TRBV27; CDR3 protein: CASSLTGGTGNTIYF
clone size: few; D gene: TRBD1; J gene: TRBJ2-7; V gene: TRBV29-1; CDR3 protein: CSALGQVYEQYF
clone size: -; D gene: -; J gene: TRBJ2-7; V gene: TRBV21-1; CDR3 protein: CARELVMGEQYF
clone size: few; D gene: -; J gene: TRBJ1-5; V gene: TRBV2; CDR3 protein: CASSPRDRSNQPQHF
clone size: -; D gene: -; J gene: TRBJ1-5; V gene: TRBV27; CDR3 protein: CASKALLGNQPQHF
clone size: few; D gene: -; J gene: TRBJ2-5; V gene: TRBV4-1; CDR3 protein: CASSQEQAQETQYF
clone size: many; D gene: -; J gene: TRBJ2-7; V gene: TRBV20-1; CDR3 protein: CSARLLAPIYEQYF
clone size: -; D gene: -; J gene: TRBJ2-1; V gene: TRBV4-1; CDR3 protein: CASSQETGPWVNEQFF
clone size: -; D gene: TRBD1; J gene: TRBJ2-1; V gene: TRBV3-1; CDR3 protein: CASSHRDRGGGEQFF
clone size: -; D gene: -; J gene: TRBJ2-3; V gene: TRBV20-1; CDR3 protein: CSARDQSRSHFSTDTQYF
clone size: few; D gene: -; J gene: TRBJ2-5; V gene: TRBV20-1; CDR3 protein: CSARDGIAQETQYF
clone size: -; D gene: TRBD1; J gene: TRBJ1-4; V gene: TRBV5-1; CDR3 protein: CASSSDPGTDNEKLFF
clone size: few; D gene: TRBD2; J gene: TRBJ2-2; V gene: TRBV5-1; CDR3 protein: CATNSGDLNTGELFF
clone size: few; D gene: -; J gene: TRBJ2-3; V gene: TRBV6-2/TRBV6-3; CDR3 protein: CASSYSRLYTDTQYF
clone size: few; D gene: TRBD2; J gene: TRBJ2-7; V gene: TRBV4-2; CDR3 protein: CASSQDVPSGGYEQYF
clone size: -; D gene: TRBD1; J gene: TRBJ2-3; V gene: TRBV7-8; CDR3 protein: CASSIGQGVNTQYF
clone size: few; D gene: TRBD1; J gene: TRBJ1-2; V gene: TRBV28; CDR3 protein: CASSKTGQLNYGYTF
clone size: few; D gene: TRBD2; J gene: TRBJ2-1; V gene: TRBV5-1; CDR3 protein: CASSLRGLALLFGYNEQFF